A single sample gave rise to the 21 T cell receptor beta chains below, sequenced in a study of Tregs in tolerant kidney transplant recipients (dated 2019 in TCRdb). Library creation used the immunoSEQ multiplex PCR assay. TCRdb re-hosts the immuneACCESS table, in-frame sequences only. Its copies lack some clones; in the studies checked, an unresolved V gene accounts for under half of them, and the cause for the rest is not known. Present in this sample are about 240,000 clones, 80% to 85% of which were seen just once. Around 0.68% of the sample goes to the ten largest clones. Sequenced: CD4+ T cells from blood. The origin of the receptors is a human donor in good health.

This chain joins TRBV5-4 and TRBJ1-3; D gene uncertain. The CDR3 consists of 15 residues. Germline lookup yields CDR1 SGHNT and CDR2 YYREEE (reference sequence). V lost 4 bases to trimming and J lost 0 bases, with 11 bases between them. The CDR3 nucleotides read TGTGCCAGCAGCCCCAGCCCTATCTCTGGAAACACCATATATTTT. Translation: CASSPSPISGNTIYF.

This sequence joins TRBV9 and TRBJ2-1, with a tentative D call TRBD2 (6 bases). V lost 7 bases and J 0 bases, leaving 20 bases between the germline ends. The CDR3 is 17 residues long. Germline CDR1 is SGDLS and CDR2 is YYNGEE. The chain's CDR3 is CASSSAGDLHSYNEQFF. The CDR3 region has the DNA TGTGCCAGCTCAAGTGCCGGGGACTTACACTCCTACAATGAGCAGTTCTTC.

This chain links TRBV19 with TRBJ2-6; perhaps TRBD1 as D (6 bases). V lost 5 bases and J 1 base, leaving 18 bases between the germline ends. CDR1 and CDR2 from the germline V gene are LNHDA and SQIVND (reference sequence). The length of the CDR3 is 18 residues. The DNA of the CDR3 is TGTGCCAGTAGTCTTAACGGCAGGGGCATTTCTGGGGCCAACGTCCTGACTTTC. Translation gives CASSLNGRGISGANVLTF.

The chain couples TRBV6-6 to TRBJ1-5; a possible D gene is TRBD1 (6 bases). The CDR3 contains 16 residues. The V gene's germline CDR1 is MNHNY and CDR2 SVGAGI (reference sequence). V dropped 1 base and J dropped 4 bases, with 14 bases sitting between them. CDR3 amino acids: CASSYLARGTNQPQHF. In DNA, the CDR3 is TGTGCCAGCAGTTACTTAGCCAGGGGAACTAATCAGCCCCAGCATTTT.

For the CDR3, the DNA is TGCGCCAGCAGTGAAGCGGGGAGGATCACTGAAGCTTTCTTT. Its translation is CASSEAGRITEAFF. V usage is TRBV10-2 and J usage is TRBJ1-1, with D unresolved. V lost 3 bases and J 4 bases, leaving 12 bases between the germline ends. CDR1 is WSHSY, CDR2 SAAADI, per germline. The CDR3 loop spans 14 amino acids.

The chain joins TRBV5-1 to TRBJ1-1; D perhaps matches TRBD1 (5 bases). Germline-derived CDR1 and CDR2 are SGHRS and YFSETQ. CDR3 size: 14 residues. The V gene lost 2 bases and the J gene lost 9 bases, with 17 bases spanning the gap. The CDR3 region is CASSFQGIEGKAFF. The CDR3 region has the DNA TGCGCCAGCAGCTTTCAGGGTATAGAGGGGAAAGCTTTCTTT.

The rearrangement joins TRBV25-1 to TRBJ2-3; D is unclear. This CDR3 comprises 14 residues. Per germline, CDR1 MGHDK and CDR2 SYGVNS. V was cut by 3 bases and J by 0 bases, with 7 bases left in between. CDR3 nucleotide sequence: TGTGCCAGCAGTGACCCTTCAAGCACAGATACGCAGTATTTT. It specifies CASSDPSSTDTQYF. Full variable domain (outside the CDR3, taken from reference TRBV25-1 and TRBJ2-3): EADIYQTPRYLVIGTGKKITLECSQTMGHDKMYWYQQDPGMELHLIHYSYGVNSTEKGDLSSESTVSRIRTEHFPLTLESARPSHTSQYLCASSDPSSTDTQYFGPGTRLTVL.

This chain links TRBV7-9 with TRBJ2-3, with D possibly being TRBD1 or TRBD2 (6 bases each). The CDR3 runs to 15 residues. CDR1 and CDR2 from the germline V gene are SEHNR and FQNEAQ (reference sequence). Trimming stripped 1 base from V and 5 bases from J, with 13 bases between. The CDR3 is CASSLVWGARDTQYF. DNA for the CDR3: TGTGCCAGCAGCTTAGTTTGGGGGGCTCGAGATACGCAGTATTTT. Combining the CDR3 with reference TRBV7-9 and TRBJ2-3 gives the whole variable domain DTGVSQNPRHKITKRGQNVTFRCDPISEHNRLYWYRQTLGQGPEFLTYFQNEAQLEKSRLLSDRFSAERPKGSFSTLEIQRTEQGDSAMYLCASSLVWGARDTQYFGPGTRLTVL.

The chain links TRBV11-3 to TRBJ2-7; D gene ambiguous. CDR1 and CDR2 (germline): SGHNT, YENEEA. This CDR3 spans 13 amino acids. Trimming removed 2 bases at V and 6 bases at J, with 11 bases between. This chain's CDR3 is CASSLKPSSEQYF. The CDR3 nucleotides read TGTGCCAGCAGCTTAAAACCGTCTTCCGAGCAGTACTTC.

The chain is built from TRBV5-4 and TRBJ2-7; 9 bases fit TRBD2. The CDR3 is 15 residues long. With 4 bases clipped from V and 6 bases from J, the junction kept 11 bases outside the gene matches. The germline V gene has CDR1 SGHNT and CDR2 YYREEE (reference sequence). As DNA, the CDR3 is TGTGCCAGCAGCCTGGATTCGCTAGCGGGACCCGAGCAGTACTTC. Encoded protein: CASSLDSLAGPEQYF.

V and J are TRBV6-5 and TRBJ2-5, with a possible D match to TRBD2 (7 bases). The CDR3 sequence is 14 residues long. From germline, CDR1 is MNHEY and CDR2 SVGAGI. V gave up 6 bases and J gave up 7 bases, with 18 bases separating them. The DNA of the CDR3 is TGTGCCAGCAGCGAGGGGGGGTCTGGTGGGACCCAGTACTTC. Translation gives CASSEGGSGGTQYF.

This clone has a single count. J is TRBJ2-5 and V is TRBV18; TRBD1 matches 8 bases. Germline CDR1 KGHSH, CDR2 LQKENI. V lost 4 bases and J lost 5; bases outside the gene matches: 9. The CDR3 is made up of 15 amino acids. CDR3 protein: CASSRQGPSRETQYF. DNA for the CDR3: TGTGCCAGCTCACGACAGGGGCCATCCCGGGAGACCCAGTACTTC.

This chain joins TRBV5-6 and TRBJ1-5, with D unresolved. V was clipped by 4 bases and J by 7 bases, with 15 bases between them. The CDR3 has 14 residues. CDR1 SGHDT and CDR2 YYEEEE come from the germline V gene. The CDR3 region has the DNA TGTGCCAGCAGCGCGGCGCGGTCATGGCAGCCCCAGCATTTT. Its protein is CASSAARSWQPQHF.

This clone has only a few counts. The chain uses TRBV16 and TRBJ1-6; TRBD1 agrees at 7 bases. Trimming at V came to 4 bases and at J to 5 bases, leaving 2 bases not matched to a gene. This CDR3 spans 14 amino acids. Per germline, CDR1 KGHSY and CDR2 FQNENV. CDR3 sequence (DNA): TGTGCCAGCAGCCGGGACAGTGATAATTCACCCCTCCACTTT. As protein: CASSRDSDNSPLHF.

The V gene is TRBV7-2, the J gene TRBJ2-1, with 12 bases identical to TRBD2. The J segment lost 6 bases and the V segment lost 5 bases, leaving 5 bases of the junction unmatched. Germline CDR1 and CDR2: SGHTA and FQGNSA. The length of the CDR3 is 15 residues. The CDR3 DNA follows: TGTGCCAGCAGCCGTTCTAGCGGGGGGGCCAATGAGCAGTTCTTC. The encoded protein is CASSRSSGGANEQFF.

The chain links TRBV11-2 to TRBJ2-7, with D perhaps matching TRBD2 (6 bases). Germline assignment: CDR1 SGHAT and CDR2 FQNNGV. V shed 1 base and J shed 0 bases, with 10 bases lying between them. The CDR3 consists of 15 residues. CDR3 DNA sequence: TGTGCCAGCAGCTTAGTAGCGGCTAGCTCCTACGAGCAGTACTTC. Translated, it gives CASSLVAASSYEQYF.

The chain recombines TRBV5-1 with TRBJ1-6; unclear D gene. The CDR3 has 14 residues. Germline V lookup: CDR1 SGHRS, CDR2 YFSETQ. Trimming took off 1 base at V and 6 bases at J, with 8 bases between the two ends. CDR3 nucleotides: TGCGCCAGCAGCTTGTCGGCTCTTAATTCACCCCTCCACTTT. Its translation is CASSLSALNSPLHF.

The chain has TRBV5-8 and TRBJ1-2; no definite D call. Germline V gene sequence: CDR1 SGHTS, CDR2 YDEGEE. The CDR3 consists of 15 residues. Trimming shortened V by 2 bases and J by 7 bases, and 18 bases separated the two germline ends. CDR3 protein: CASSFPGEGYSGYTF. CDR3 nucleotides: TGTGCCAGCAGCTTTCCTGGCGAGGGATATAGTGGCTACACCTTC.

The genes are TRBV7-9 and TRBJ2-7; D perhaps matches TRBD1 (6 bases). Per germline, CDR1 SEHNR and CDR2 FQNEAQ (reference sequence). This CDR3 has 14 residues. Deletions cut 5 bases from V and 2 bases from J, with 13 bases between. CDR3 nucleotides: TGTGCCAGCAGCAATACCGGACAGACCTACGAGCAGTACTTC. Translating gives CASSNTGQTYEQYF.

The V call is TRBV18, the J call TRBJ1-5; D call uncertain. In germline, CDR1 is KGHSH, CDR2 LQKENI. The CDR3 runs 15 residues. V lost 2 bases and J 3 bases, leaving 11 bases between the germline ends. The CDR3 loop reads CASSPTYQDNQPQHF. The CDR3 coding sequence is TGTGCCAGCTCACCAACCTACCAGGACAATCAGCCCCAGCATTTT.

The chain combines TRBV29-1 with TRBJ1-2; 7 bases map to TRBD1. Germline V gene data show CDR1 as SQVTM and CDR2 as ANQGSEA. V gave up 4 bases and J gave up 8 bases; unmatched junction bases: 13. The CDR3 consists of 14 residues. CDR3 amino acids: CSVAAGQRAGGYTF. CDR3 in DNA: TGCAGCGTTGCTGCGGGACAGCGGGCGGGGGGCTACACCTTC.